The 3 T cell receptor beta chains presented below share a single source sample, sequenced in a study of CD8 T cells in ankylosing spondylitis. MiXCR was run by TCRdb on the 5' RACE reads, yielding one entry per CDR3 protein. The sample shows almost 250,000 distinct CDR3 sequences, roughly 32% of them seen only once. The sample taken for sequencing was blood, either unsorted or a sorted T cell fraction (not recorded which). The receptors derive from a male donor with ankylosing spondylitis or in good health (not recorded which).

The rearrangement uses TRBV29-1 and TRBJ1-2; D is undetermined. The CDR3 is 12 amino acids. V lost 7 bases, J lost 5 bases, and 14 bases lay in between. Germline V lookup: CDR1 SQVTM, CDR2 ANQGSEA. CDR3 in amino acids: CSARSGLYGYTF. The CDR3 nucleotides are TGCAGCGCCCGGAGCGGACTATATGGCTACACCTTC.

The chain carries TRBV4-1 and TRBJ2-7; TRBD1 matches at 8 bases. Per the germline V gene, CDR1 is MGHRA and CDR2 is YSYEKL. This CDR3 region has 15 residues. V lost 4 bases, J lost 2 bases, and 7 bases stayed unmatched. The CDR3 reads CASSPSTTGAYEQYF. The CDR3 DNA follows: TGCGCCAGCAGCCCCTCCACGACAGGGGCCTACGAGCAGTACTTC.

The chain joins TRBV5-1 to TRBJ2-3; tentative D call: TRBD1 (5 bases). The CDR3 is 14 amino acids. Trimming shortened V by 0 bases and J by 3 bases, and 8 bases separated the two germline ends. CDR1 is SGHRS and CDR2 is YFSETQ in the germline V gene. CDR3 amino acids: CASSLEGKTDTQYF. The CDR3, as DNA: TGCGCCAGCAGCTTGGAGGGGAAGACAGATACGCAGTATTTT.